These 24 T cell receptor beta chains were sequenced from one sample in a study of T cell responses to AZD1222 COVID-19 vaccine. This table comes from immunoSEQ multiplex PCR, and its TCRdb copy is limited to in-frame clones, with some not included. The sample records tens of thousands of clones, 85% to 90% being singletons. The specimen was peripheral blood, collected on day 0 of AZD1222 vaccination. The receptors originated from an adult in good health.

CDR3 amino acids: CAISEGGLAFF. The CDR3 DNA reads as TGTGCCATCAGTGAGGGGGGGCTGGCTTTCTTT. This chain connects TRBV10-3 to TRBJ1-1; tentatively, D is TRBD1 (6 bases). V was pared by 2 bases and J by 11 bases, with 9 bases between. Germline V gene sequence: CDR1 ENHRY, CDR2 SYGVKD. This CDR3 spans 11 amino acids.

The chain carries TRBV15 and TRBJ1-1, with D maybe TRBD1 (5 bases). This CDR3 contains 16 residues. Trimming stripped 1 base from V and 0 bases from J, with 12 bases between. Germline lookup yields CDR1 LNHNV and CDR2 YYDKDF (reference sequence). The CDR3 protein is CATSRVAGSMNTEAFF. The CDR3, as DNA: TGTGCCACCAGCAGAGTAGCAGGGAGCATGAACACTGAAGCTTTCTTT.

The chain links TRBV5-5 to TRBJ1-6; D call uncertain. CDR1 SGHKS and CDR2 YYEKEE come from the germline V gene (reference sequence). V dropped 2 bases and J dropped 1 base, with 10 bases sitting between them. This CDR3 region has 16 residues. The CDR3, as DNA: TGTGCCAGCAGCTTTAGGGAGAGGTCCTATAATTCACCCCTCCACTTT. This translates into CASSFRERSYNSPLHF.

V usage is TRBV7-9 and J usage is TRBJ1-2; D ambiguous. The V end lost 3 bases, the J end lost 2 bases, and 7 bases lay between the germline ends. Germline V lookup: CDR1 SEHNR, CDR2 FQNEAQ (reference sequence). CDR3 length: 13 amino acids. The chain's CDR3 is CASSFYSNYGYTF. The CDR3 nucleotides read TGTGCCAGCAGCTTTTACAGCAACTATGGCTACACCTTC. The entire variable domain, with the rest obtained from reference TRBV7-9 and TRBJ1-2, is as follows: DTGVSQNPRHKITKRGQNVTFRCDPISEHNRLYWYRQTLGQGPEFLTYFQNEAQLEKSRLLSDRFSAERPKGSFSTLEIQRTEQGDSAMYLCASSFYSNYGYTFGSGTRLTVV.

This clone was observed a single time. The V call is TRBV9, the J call TRBJ1-2, with 9 bases identical to TRBD1. This CDR3 has 14 residues. Trimming cost V 3 bases and J 8 bases; bases outside gene matches: 8. The germline V gene has CDR1 SGDLS and CDR2 YYNGEE. Written as DNA, the CDR3 is TGTGCCAGCAGCGCTTCACAGGGGGCGAGGGGCTACACCTTC. It is translated as CASSASQGARGYTF.

The chain is built from TRBV12-3 or TRBV12-4 and TRBJ1-5, with 7 bases fitting TRBD1. This CDR3 region has 13 residues. With 6 bases clipped from V and 5 bases from J, the junction kept 4 bases outside the gene matches. CDR3 amino acids: CASRNTGDQPQHF. The CDR3 region has the DNA TGTGCCAGCAGAAACACAGGGGATCAGCCCCAGCATTTT.

V gene TRBV4-1 combines with J gene TRBJ2-2; TRBD2 aligns across 9 bases. The V and J ends lost 3 bases and 6 bases, in that order; junction bases with no gene match: 11. This CDR3 comprises 17 residues. CDR1 is MGHRA, CDR2 YSYEKL, per germline. The CDR3 reads CASSQLGRGGWSGELFF. As DNA, the CDR3 is TGCGCCAGCAGCCAGCTTGGGCGGGGGGGCTGGTCCGGGGAGCTGTTTTTT.

The chain has TRBV24-1 and TRBJ2-2, with 7 bases fitting TRBD2. Germline V gene sequence: CDR1 KGHDR, CDR2 SFDVKD. The CDR3 is 16 residues long. The junction had 9 bases not matched to a gene; V was cut back by 7 bases and J by 2 bases. This CDR3 is CATSPRSGGNTGELFF. The CDR3 DNA reads TGTGCCACCAGCCCCCGTTCGGGGGGTAACACCGGGGAGCTGTTTTTT.

The CDR3 region is CASSMGTFQETQYF. The CDR3 DNA reads TGTGCCAGCAGCATGGGGACATTCCAAGAGACCCAGTACTTC. The chain has TRBV4-2 and TRBJ2-5; D perhaps matches TRBD1 (6 bases). Deletions cut 5 bases from V and 1 base from J, with 11 bases between. This CDR3 spans 14 amino acids. Germline assignment: CDR1 LGHNA and CDR2 YNFKEQ.

This chain links TRBV15 with TRBJ1-2; D not resolved. This CDR3 contains 15 residues. Germline CDR1 LNHNV, CDR2 YYDKDF (reference sequence). Trimming took 1 base from V and 2 from J, leaving 11 bases between them. The chain's CDR3 is CATSRGRVNNYGYTF. Here the CDR3 DNA reads TGTGCCACCAGCAGAGGGAGGGTGAACAACTATGGCTACACCTTC.

J is TRBJ1-5 and V is TRBV5-8; 9 positions agree with TRBD1. Germline loops: CDR1 SGHTS, CDR2 YDEGEE. The junction had 7 bases not matched to a gene; V was cut back by 4 bases and J by 2 bases. The length of the CDR3 is 16 residues. CDR3 sequence (DNA): TGTGCCAGCAGCCCTTGGACAGGGGAAGGCAATCAGCCCCAGCATTTT. This gives the protein CASSPWTGEGNQPQHF.

This clone was counted once. The V gene is TRBV6-4, the J gene TRBJ1-5; D unclear. This CDR3 is built from 15 residues. CDR1 and CDR2 from the germline V gene are MRHNA and SNTAGT. V lost 5 bases and J lost 3, with 14 bases in between. CDR3 in amino acids: CASSPDTGNNQPQHF. The DNA of the CDR3 is TGTGCCAGCAGTCCTGATACTGGGAACAATCAGCCCCAGCATTTT.

The chain couples TRBV15 to TRBJ1-3; TRBD1 is a possible D gene (5 bases). The ends were cut back, 0 bases at V and 1 base at J, with 10 bases in the middle. Germline lookup yields CDR1 LNHNV and CDR2 YYDKDF (reference sequence). CDR3 length equals 16 residues. The CDR3 reads CATSRDLGVSGNTIYF. The CDR3 DNA sequence: TGTGCCACCAGCAGAGATCTAGGGGTTTCTGGAAACACCATATATTTT.

The chain is built from TRBV4-2 and TRBJ2-7; D perhaps matches TRBD2 (6 bases). Germline assignment: CDR1 LGHNA and CDR2 YNFKEQ. The CDR3 runs to 15 residues. The V and J ends lost 0 bases and 5 bases respectively, with 14 bases between them. Written as DNA, the CDR3 is TGTGCCAGCAGCCAAGATCTGGACTACCGGAACGAGCAGTACTTC. The encoded protein is CASSQDLDYRNEQYF.

The rearrangement joins TRBV30 to TRBJ2-7, with a tentative D call TRBD2 (5 bases). The CDR3 is 13 residues long. Germline lookup yields CDR1 GTSNPN and CDR2 SVGIG (reference sequence). Deletions cut 3 bases from V and 0 bases from J, with 9 bases between. CDR3 loop: CAWRPGNSYEQYF. Here the CDR3 DNA reads TGTGCCTGGAGACCCGGGAACTCCTACGAGCAGTACTTC. The full variable domain, with the rest looked up from reference TRBV30 and TRBJ2-7, is SQTIHQWPATLVQPVGSPLSLECTVEGTSNPNLYWYRQAAGRGLQLLFYSVGIGQISSEVPQNLSASRPQDRQFILSSKKLLLSDSGFYLCAWRPGNSYEQYFGPGTRLTVT.

In DNA form, the CDR3 reads TGTGCCAGCAGTGCGACAGGGTCCCGGCCCCAGCATTTT. It codes for CASSATGSRPQHF. This rearrangement joins TRBV2 to TRBJ1-5; 7 bases are a match to TRBD1. Germline CDR1 SNHLY, CDR2 FYNNEI. There are 13 residues in the CDR3. After removal of 4 bases from V and 9 bases from J, the junction contained 6 bases not matched to a gene.

V usage is TRBV13 and J usage is TRBJ2-5; perhaps D is TRBD1 or TRBD2 (6 bases each). The CDR3 length is 13 residues. In germline, CDR1 is PRHDT, CDR2 FYEKMQ (reference sequence). Trimming cost V 3 bases and J 5 bases, with 10 bases left between them. The CDR3 DNA follows: TGTGCCAGCAGCTTCCGGGGGCGGGAGACCCAGTACTTC. Protein product: CASSFRGRETQYF.

The rearrangement joins TRBV5-6 to TRBJ1-2; unclear D gene. The CDR3 runs to 16 residues. Germline-derived CDR1 and CDR2 are SGHDT and YYEEEE. V gave up 2 bases and J gave up 2 bases, with 16 bases separating them. The CDR3 sequence: CASSFTQAQINYGYTF. CDR3 in DNA: TGTGCCAGCAGCTTTACGCAGGCCCAGATAAACTATGGCTACACCTTC.

The V gene is TRBV5-1, the J gene TRBJ1-1, with 9 bases aligning to TRBD1. Germline V gives CDR1 SGHRS, CDR2 YFSETQ. The CDR3 sequence is 17 residues long. With 1 base clipped from V and 7 bases from J, the junction kept 14 bases outside the gene matches. The CDR3 DNA sequence: TGCGCCAGCAGCTTGAACGGCCGATCGGACAGGGGAAATGAAGCTTTCTTT. It encodes CASSLNGRSDRGNEAFF.

V usage is TRBV28 and J usage is TRBJ1-1; the match to TRBD1 covers 7 bases. Unmatched junction bases numbered 4, after V lost 8 bases and J lost 4 bases. CDR1 MDHEN and CDR2 SYDVKM come from the germline V gene. The CDR3 is 12 residues long. CDR3 DNA sequence: TGTGCCAGCCTGACAGGGTCCACTGAAGCTTTCTTT. This sequence encodes CASLTGSTEAFF.

This clone was recorded a few times. The chain is built from TRBV12-3 or TRBV12-4 and TRBJ1-2, with no clear D. This CDR3 comprises 12 residues. V shed 3 bases and J shed 8 bases, with 10 bases lying between them. The CDR3 here is CASSFAGEGYTF. The DNA of the CDR3 is TGTGCCAGCAGTTTCGCCGGTGAAGGCTACACCTTC.

The rearrangement uses TRBV18 and TRBJ1-2; D not resolved. V was clipped by 3 bases and J by 5 bases, with 10 bases between them. The CDR3 is 13 residues long. The germline gives CDR1 KGHSH, CDR2 LQKENI. The CDR3 is CASSPGLEYGYTF. The CDR3, as DNA: TGTGCCAGCTCACCCGGACTTGAATATGGCTACACCTTC.

This chain's CDR3 is CASSYGAQSNTEAFF. Here the CDR3 DNA reads TGTGCCAGCAGTTACGGGGCCCAATCGAACACTGAAGCTTTCTTT. The V and J genes are TRBV6-5 and TRBJ1-1; TRBD1 is a possible D gene (5 bases). The CDR3 has 15 residues. Between the trimmed V and J ends, which lost 2 bases and 1 base, there was a span of 11 bases. CDR1 and CDR2 from the germline V gene are MNHEY and SVGAGI.

V usage is TRBV5-1 and J usage is TRBJ2-1; maybe TRBD1 (5 bases). The CDR3 covers 14 residues. Germline V CDR1 and CDR2: SGHRS, YFSETQ. The V gene lost 0 bases and the J gene lost 5 bases, with 9 bases spanning the gap. CDR3 nucleotide sequence: TGCGCCAGCAGCTTGGAAGGCAGGGACAATGAGCAGTTCTTC. Residues: CASSLEGRDNEQFF.